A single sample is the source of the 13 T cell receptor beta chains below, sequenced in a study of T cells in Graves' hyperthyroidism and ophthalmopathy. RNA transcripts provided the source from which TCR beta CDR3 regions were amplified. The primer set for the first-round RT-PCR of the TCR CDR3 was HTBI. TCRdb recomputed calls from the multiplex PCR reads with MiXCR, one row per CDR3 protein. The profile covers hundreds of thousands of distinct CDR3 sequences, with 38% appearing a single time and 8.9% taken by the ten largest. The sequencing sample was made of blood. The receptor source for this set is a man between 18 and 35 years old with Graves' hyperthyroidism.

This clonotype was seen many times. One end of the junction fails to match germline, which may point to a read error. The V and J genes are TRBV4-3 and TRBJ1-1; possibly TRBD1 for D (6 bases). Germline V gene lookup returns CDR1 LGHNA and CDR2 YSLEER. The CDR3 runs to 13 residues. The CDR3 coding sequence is TGTGCCAGCAGTCAAGAGGGGGACACTGAAGCTTTCTTT. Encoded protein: CASSQEGDTEAFF.

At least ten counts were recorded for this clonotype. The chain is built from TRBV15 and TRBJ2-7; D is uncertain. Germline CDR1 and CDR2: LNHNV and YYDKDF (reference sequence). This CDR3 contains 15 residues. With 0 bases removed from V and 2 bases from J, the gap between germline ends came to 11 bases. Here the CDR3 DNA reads TGTGCCACCAGCAGAGATCCAGACGGCCCCTACGAGCAGTACTTC. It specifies CATSRDPDGPYEQYF.

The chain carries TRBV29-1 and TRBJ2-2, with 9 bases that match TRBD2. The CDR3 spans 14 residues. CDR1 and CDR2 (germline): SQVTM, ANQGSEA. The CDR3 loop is CSFGSGRNTGELFF. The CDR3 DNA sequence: TGCAGTTTTGGTAGCGGGAGGAACACCGGGGAGCTGTTTTTT.

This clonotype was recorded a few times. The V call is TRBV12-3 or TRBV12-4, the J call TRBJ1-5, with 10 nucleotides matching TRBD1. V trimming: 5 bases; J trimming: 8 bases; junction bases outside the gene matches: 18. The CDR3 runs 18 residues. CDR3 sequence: CASSQSAGTGDLREPQHF. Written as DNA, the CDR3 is TGTGCCAGCAGTCAGAGCGCCGGGACAGGGGACCTTCGGGAGCCCCAGCATTTT.

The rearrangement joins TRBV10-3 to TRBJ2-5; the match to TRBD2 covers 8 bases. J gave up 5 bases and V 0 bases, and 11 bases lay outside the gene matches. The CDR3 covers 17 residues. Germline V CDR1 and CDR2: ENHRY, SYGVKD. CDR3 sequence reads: CAISESGQGGRKETQYF. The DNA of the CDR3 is TGTGCCATCAGTGAGTCGGGGCAGGGCGGGAGGAAGGAGACCCAGTACTTC.

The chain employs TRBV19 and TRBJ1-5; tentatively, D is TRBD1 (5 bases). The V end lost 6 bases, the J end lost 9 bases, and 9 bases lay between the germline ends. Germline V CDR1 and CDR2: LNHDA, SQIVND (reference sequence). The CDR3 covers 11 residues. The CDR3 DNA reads TGTGCCAGTAGCGGGGACCGGCCCCAGCATTTT. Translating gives CASSGDRPQHF.

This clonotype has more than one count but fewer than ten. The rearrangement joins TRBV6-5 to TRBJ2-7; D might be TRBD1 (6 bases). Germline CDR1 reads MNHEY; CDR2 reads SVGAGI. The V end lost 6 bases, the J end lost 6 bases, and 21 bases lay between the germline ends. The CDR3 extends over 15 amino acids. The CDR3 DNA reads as TGTGCCAGCAGGAGGGGGTACCATCTCGACGGCGAGCAGTACTTC. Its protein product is CASRRGYHLDGEQYF.

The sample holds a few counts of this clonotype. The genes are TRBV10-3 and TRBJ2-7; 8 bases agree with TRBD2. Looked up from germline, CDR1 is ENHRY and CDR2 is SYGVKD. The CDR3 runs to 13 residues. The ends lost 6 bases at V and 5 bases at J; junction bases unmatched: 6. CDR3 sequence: CAIRGLAADEQYF. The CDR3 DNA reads TGTGCCATCAGAGGACTAGCTGCCGACGAGCAGTACTTC.

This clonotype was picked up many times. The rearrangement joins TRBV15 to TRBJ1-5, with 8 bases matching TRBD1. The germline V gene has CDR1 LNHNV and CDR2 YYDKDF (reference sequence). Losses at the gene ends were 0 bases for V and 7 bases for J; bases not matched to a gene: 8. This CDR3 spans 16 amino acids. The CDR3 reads CATSRDLGQVVQPQHF. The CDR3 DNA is TGTGCCACCAGCAGAGATCTGGGACAGGTGGTCCAGCCCCAGCATTTT.

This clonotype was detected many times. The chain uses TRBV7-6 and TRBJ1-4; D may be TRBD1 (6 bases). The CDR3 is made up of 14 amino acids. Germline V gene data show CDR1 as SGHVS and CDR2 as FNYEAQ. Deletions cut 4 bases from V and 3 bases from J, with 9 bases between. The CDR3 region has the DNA TGTGCCAGCAGCTACAGGGCCGCTAATGAAAAACTGTTTTTT. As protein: CASSYRAANEKLFF.

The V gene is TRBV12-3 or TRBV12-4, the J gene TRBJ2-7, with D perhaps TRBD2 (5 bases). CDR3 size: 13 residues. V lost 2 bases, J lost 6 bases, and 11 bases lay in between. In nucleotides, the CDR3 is TGTGCCAGCAGTTTAAAGACACGGGGCGAGCAGTACTTC. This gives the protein CASSLKTRGEQYF.

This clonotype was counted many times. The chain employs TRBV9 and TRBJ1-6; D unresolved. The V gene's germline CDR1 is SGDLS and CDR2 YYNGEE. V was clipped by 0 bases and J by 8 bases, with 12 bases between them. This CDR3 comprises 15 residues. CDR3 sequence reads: CASSVGLSGDSPLHF. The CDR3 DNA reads TGTGCCAGCAGCGTAGGACTCTCGGGAGATTCACCCCTCCACTTT.

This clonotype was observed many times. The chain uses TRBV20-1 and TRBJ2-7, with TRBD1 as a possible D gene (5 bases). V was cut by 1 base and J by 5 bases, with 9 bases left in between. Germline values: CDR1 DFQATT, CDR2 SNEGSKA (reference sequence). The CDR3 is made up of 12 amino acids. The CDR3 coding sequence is TGCAGTGCTAGAGCTCAGGGCAACGAGCAGTACTTC. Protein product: CSARAQGNEQYF.